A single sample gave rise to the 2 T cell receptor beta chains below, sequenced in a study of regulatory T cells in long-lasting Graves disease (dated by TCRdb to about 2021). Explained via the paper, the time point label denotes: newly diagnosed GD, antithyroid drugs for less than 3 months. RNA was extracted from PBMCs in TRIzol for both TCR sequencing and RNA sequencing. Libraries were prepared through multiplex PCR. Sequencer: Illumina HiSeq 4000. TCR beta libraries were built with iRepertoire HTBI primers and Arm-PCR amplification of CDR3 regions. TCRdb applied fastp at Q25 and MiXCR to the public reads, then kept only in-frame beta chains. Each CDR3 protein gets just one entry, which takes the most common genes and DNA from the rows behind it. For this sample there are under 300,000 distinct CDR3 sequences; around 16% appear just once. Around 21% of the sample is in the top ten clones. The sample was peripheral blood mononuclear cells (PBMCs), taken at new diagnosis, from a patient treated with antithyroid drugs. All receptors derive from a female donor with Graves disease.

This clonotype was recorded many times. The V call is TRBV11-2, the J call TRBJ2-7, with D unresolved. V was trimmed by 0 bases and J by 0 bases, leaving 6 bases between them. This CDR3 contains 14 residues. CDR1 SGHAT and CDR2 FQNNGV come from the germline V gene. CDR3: CASSLEPGSYEQYF. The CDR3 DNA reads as TGTGCCAGCAGCTTAGAGCCGGGCTCCTACGAGCAGTACTTC.

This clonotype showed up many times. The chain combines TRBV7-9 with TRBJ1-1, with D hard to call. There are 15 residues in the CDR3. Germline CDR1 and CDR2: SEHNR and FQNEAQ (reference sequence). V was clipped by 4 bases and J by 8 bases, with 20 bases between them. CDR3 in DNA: TGTGCCAGCAGCTCCAGGACCGGACCTTCCGGGGAAGCTTTCTTT. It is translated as CASSSRTGPSGEAFF.